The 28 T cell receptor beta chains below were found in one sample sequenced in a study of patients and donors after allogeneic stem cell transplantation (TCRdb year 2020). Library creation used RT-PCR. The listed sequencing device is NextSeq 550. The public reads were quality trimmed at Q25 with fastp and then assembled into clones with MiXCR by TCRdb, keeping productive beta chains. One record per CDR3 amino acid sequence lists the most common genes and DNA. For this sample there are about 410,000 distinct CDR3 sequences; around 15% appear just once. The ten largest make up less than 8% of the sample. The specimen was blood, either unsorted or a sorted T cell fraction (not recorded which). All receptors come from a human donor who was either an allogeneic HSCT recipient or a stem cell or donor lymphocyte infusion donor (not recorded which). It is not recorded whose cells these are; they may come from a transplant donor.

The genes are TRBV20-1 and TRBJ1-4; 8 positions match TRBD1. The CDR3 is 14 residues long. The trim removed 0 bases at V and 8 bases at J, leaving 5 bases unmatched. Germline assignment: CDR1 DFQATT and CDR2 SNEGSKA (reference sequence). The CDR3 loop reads CSARDRQGWEKLFF. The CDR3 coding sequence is TGCAGTGCTAGAGATAGACAGGGGTGGGAAAAACTGTTTTTT.

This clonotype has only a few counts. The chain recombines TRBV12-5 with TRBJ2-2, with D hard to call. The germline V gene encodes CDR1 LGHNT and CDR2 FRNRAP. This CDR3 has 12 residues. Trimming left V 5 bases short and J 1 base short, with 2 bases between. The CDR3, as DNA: TGTGCTAGTGGTCAGAACACCGGGGAGCTGTTTTTT. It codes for CASGQNTGELFF.

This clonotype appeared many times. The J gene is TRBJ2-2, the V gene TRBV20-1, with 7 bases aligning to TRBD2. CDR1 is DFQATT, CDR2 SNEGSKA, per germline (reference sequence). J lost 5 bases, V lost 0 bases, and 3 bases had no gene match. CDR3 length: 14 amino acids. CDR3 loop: CSARDPAGTGELFF. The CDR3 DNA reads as TGCAGTGCTAGAGACCCAGCGGGAACCGGGGAGCTGTTTTTT.

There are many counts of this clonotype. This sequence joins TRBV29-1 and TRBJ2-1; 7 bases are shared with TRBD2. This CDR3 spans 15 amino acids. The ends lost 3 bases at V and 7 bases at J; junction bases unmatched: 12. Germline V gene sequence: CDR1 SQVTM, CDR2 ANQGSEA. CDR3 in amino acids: CSVDMLRLGGNEQFF. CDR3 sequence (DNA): TGCAGCGTTGATATGTTGCGGTTGGGGGGGAATGAGCAGTTCTTC.

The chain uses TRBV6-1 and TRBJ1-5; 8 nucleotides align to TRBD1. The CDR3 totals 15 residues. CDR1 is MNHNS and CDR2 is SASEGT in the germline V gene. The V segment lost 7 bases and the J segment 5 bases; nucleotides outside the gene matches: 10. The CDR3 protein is CASKVGTGTDQPQHF. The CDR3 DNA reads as TGTGCCAGCAAGGTAGGGACAGGTACCGATCAGCCCCAGCATTTT.

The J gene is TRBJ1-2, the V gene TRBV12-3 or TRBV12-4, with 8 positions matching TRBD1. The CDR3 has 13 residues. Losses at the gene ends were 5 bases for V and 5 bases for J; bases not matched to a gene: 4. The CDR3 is CASSKTGVYGYTF. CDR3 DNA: TGTGCCAGCAGTAAGACAGGGGTATATGGCTACACCTTC.

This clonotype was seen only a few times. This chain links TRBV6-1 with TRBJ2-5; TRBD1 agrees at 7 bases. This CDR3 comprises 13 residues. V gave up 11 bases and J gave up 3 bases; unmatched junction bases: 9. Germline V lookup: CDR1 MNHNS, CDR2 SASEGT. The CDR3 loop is CAVSRDSEETQYF. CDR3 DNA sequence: TGTGCCGTCAGCCGGGACAGCGAAGAGACCCAGTACTTC.

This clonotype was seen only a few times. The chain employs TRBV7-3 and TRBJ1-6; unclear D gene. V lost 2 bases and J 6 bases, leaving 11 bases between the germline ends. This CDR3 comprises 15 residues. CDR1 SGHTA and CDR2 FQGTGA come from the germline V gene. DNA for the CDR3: TGTGCCAGCAGCTTACTTCCGGAATCTAATTCACCCCTCCACTTT. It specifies CASSLLPESNSPLHF. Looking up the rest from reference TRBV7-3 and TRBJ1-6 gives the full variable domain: GAGVSQTPSNKVTEKGKYVELRCDPISGHTALYWYRQSLGQGPEFLIYFQGTGAADDSGLPNDRFFAVRPEGSVSTLKIQRTERGDSAVYLCASSLLPESNSPLHFGNGTRLTVT.

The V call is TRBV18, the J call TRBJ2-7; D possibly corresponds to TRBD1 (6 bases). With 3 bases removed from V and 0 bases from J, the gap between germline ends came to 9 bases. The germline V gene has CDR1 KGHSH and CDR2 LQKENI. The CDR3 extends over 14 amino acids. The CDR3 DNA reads TGTGCCAGCTCACCCCTGGACAGCTCCTACGAGCAGTACTTC. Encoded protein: CASSPLDSSYEQYF.

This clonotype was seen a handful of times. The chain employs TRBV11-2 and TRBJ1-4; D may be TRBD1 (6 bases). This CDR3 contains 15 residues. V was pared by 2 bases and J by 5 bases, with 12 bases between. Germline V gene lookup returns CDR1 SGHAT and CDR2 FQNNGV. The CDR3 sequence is CASSLRGTGNEKLFF. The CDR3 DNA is TGTGCCAGCAGCTTAAGGGGGACCGGGAATGAAAAACTGTTTTTT.

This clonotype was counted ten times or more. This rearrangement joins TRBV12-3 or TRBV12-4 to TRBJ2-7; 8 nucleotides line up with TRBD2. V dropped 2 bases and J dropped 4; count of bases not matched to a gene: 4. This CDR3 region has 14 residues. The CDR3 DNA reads TGTGCCAGCAGTTTAAGCGGGAGTGGGTACGAGCAGTACTTC. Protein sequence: CASSLSGSGYEQYF.

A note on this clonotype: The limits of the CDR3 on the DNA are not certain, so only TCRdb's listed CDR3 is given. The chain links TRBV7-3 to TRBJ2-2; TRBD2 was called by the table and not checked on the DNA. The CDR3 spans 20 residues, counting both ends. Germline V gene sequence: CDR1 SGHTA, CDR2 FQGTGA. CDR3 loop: CASSQRSTSGDSRTPGSCFF.

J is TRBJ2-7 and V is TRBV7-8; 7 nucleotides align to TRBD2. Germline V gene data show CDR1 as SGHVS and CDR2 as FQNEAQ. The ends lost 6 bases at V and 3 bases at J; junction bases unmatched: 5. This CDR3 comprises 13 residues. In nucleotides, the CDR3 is TGTGCCAGCAGGCGGGGGAGCAACTACGAGCAGTACTTC. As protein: CASRRGSNYEQYF.

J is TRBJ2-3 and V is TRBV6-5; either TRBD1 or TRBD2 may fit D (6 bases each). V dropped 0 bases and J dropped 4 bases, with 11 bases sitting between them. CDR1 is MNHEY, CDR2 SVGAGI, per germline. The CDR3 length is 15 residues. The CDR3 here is CASSYSRGVSDTQYF. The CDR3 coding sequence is TGTGCCAGCAGTTACTCGAGGGGGGTCTCAGATACGCAGTATTTT.

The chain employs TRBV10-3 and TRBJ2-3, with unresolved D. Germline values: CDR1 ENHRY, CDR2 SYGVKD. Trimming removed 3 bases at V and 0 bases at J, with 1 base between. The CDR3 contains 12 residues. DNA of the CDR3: TGTGCCATCAGTGAAAGCACAGATACGCAGTATTTT. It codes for CAISESTDTQYF.

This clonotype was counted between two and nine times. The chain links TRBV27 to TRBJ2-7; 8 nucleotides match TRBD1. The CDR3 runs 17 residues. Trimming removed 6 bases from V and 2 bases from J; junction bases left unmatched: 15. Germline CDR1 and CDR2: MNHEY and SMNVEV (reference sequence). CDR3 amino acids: CASSLTARTGRPYEQYF. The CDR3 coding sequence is TGTGCCAGCAGCCTTACAGCCCGGACAGGGAGGCCCTACGAGCAGTACTTC.

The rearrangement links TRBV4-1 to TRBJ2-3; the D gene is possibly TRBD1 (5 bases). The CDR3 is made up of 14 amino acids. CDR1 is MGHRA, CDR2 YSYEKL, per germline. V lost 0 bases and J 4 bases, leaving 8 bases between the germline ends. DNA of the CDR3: TGCGCCAGCAGCCAAGACGTAGGGGCAGATACGCAGTATTTT. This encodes CASSQDVGADTQYF.

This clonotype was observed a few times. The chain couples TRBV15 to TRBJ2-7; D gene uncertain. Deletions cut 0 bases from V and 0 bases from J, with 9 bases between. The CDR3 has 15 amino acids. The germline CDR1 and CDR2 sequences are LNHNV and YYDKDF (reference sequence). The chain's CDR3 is CATSREEKFSYEQYF. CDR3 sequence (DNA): TGTGCCACCAGCAGAGAGGAAAAATTCTCCTACGAGCAGTACTTC.

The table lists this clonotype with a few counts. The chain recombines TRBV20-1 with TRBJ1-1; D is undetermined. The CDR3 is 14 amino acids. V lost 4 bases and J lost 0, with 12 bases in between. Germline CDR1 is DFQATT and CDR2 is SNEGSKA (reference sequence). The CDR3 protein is CSAINRRMNTEAFF. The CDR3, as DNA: TGCAGTGCTATCAACCGGAGAATGAACACTGAAGCTTTCTTT.

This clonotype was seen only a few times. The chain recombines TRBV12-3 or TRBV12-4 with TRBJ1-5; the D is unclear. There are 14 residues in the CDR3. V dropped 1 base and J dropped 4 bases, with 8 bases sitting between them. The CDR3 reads CASSLEAVNQPQHF. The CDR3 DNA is TGTGCCAGCAGTTTAGAAGCGGTAAATCAGCCCCAGCATTTT.

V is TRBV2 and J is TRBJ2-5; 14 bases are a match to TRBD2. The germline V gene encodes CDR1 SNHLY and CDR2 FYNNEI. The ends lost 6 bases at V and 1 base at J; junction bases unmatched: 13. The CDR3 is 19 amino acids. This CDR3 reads CASSTEGGLAGDLQETQYF. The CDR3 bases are TGTGCCAGCAGCACGGAAGGGGGACTAGCGGGGGACCTCCAAGAGACCCAGTACTTC.

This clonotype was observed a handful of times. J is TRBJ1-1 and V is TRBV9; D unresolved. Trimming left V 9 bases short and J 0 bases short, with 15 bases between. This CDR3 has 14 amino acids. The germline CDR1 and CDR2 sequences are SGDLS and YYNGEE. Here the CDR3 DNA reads TGTGCCACCTCCCGGTACGACATGAACACTGAAGCTTTCTTT. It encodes CATSRYDMNTEAFF.

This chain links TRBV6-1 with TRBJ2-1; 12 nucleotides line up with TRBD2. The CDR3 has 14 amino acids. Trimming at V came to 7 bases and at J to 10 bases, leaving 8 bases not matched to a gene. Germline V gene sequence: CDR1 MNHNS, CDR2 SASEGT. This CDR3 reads CASKVTSGRLEQFF. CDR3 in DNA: TGTGCCAGCAAGGTGACTAGCGGGAGACTGGAGCAGTTCTTC.

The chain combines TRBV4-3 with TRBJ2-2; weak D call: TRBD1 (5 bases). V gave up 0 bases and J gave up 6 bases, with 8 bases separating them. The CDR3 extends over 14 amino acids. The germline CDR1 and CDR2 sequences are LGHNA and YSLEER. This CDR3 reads CASSQDQGAGELFF. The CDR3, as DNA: TGCGCCAGCAGCCAAGATCAAGGGGCCGGGGAGCTGTTTTTT.

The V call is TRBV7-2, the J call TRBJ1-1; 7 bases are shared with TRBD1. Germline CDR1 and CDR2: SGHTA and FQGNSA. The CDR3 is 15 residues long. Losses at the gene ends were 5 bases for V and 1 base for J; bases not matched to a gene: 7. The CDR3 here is CASSIRTGANTEAFF. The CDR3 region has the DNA TGTGCCAGCAGCATAAGAACAGGGGCGAACACTGAAGCTTTCTTT. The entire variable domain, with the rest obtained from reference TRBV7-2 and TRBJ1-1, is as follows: GAGVSQSPSNKVTEKGKDVELRCDPISGHTALYWYRQSLGQGLEFLIYFQGNSAPDKSGLPSDRFSAERTGGSVSTLTIQRTQQEDSAVYLCASSIRTGANTEAFFGQGTRLTVV.

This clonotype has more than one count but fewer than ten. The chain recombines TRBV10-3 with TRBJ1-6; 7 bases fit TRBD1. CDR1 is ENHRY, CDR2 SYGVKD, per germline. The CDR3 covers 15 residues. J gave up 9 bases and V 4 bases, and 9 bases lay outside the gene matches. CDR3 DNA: TGTGCCATCAGTGGTAGACAGGGAGTCACTTCACCCCTCCACTTT. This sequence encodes CAISGRQGVTSPLHF.

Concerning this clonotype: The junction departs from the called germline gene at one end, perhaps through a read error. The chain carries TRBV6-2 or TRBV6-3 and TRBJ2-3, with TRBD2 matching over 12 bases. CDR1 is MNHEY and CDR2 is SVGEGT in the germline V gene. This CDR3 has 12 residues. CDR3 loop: CASSYSRTSGIF. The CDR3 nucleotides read TGTGCCAGCAGTTACTCGAGGACTAGCGGGATTTTT.

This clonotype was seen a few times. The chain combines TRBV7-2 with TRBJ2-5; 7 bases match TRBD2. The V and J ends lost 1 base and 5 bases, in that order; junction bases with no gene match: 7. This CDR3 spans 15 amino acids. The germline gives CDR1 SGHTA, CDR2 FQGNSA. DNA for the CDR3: TGTGCCAGCAGCTTAGGACAGCGGGGTGGCGAGACCCAGTACTTC. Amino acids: CASSLGQRGGETQYF.